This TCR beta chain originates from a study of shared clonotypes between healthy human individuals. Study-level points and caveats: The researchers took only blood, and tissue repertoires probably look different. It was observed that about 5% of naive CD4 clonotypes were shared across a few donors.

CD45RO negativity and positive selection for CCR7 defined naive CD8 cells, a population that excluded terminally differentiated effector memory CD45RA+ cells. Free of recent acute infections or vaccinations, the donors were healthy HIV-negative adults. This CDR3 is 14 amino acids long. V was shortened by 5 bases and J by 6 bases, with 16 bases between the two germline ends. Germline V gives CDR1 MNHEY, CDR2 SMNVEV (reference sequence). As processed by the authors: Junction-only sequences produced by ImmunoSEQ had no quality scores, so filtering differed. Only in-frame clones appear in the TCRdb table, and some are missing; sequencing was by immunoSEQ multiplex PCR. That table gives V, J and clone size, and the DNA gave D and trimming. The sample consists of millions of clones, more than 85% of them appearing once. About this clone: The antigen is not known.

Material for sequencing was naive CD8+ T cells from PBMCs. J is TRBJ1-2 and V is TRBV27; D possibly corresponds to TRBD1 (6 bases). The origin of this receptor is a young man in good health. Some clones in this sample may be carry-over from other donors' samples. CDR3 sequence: CASSIQQGSDGYTF. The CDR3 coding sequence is TGTGCCAGCAGTATTCAACAGGGATCCGATGGCTACACCTTC.